The following is a T cell receptor (beta chain) sequence with its context. The antigen is undetermined. This record belongs to a study of PD-L1 blockade in urothelial cancer. About the study: About 85% of the roughly 30 patients comprised males who had bladder-origin urothelial cancer. Between 0 and 3 prior chemotherapy regimens had been given to patients. Blood-derived samples held a median roughly 150,000 T cells. General observations from the study: Patients who had durable benefit saw their tumor-associated blood clones expand more at 3 weeks.

Time point noted: pretreatment peripheral blood. In germline, CDR1 is LNHDA, CDR2 SQIVND (reference sequence). V lost 4 bases to trimming and J lost 7 bases; unmatched junction nucleotides: 4. The CDR3 has 13 residues. Profiled with immunoSEQ multiplex PCR; TCRdb holds only in-frame clones, not every one. The sample holds over 100,000 clones, about four fifths seen once. V is TRBV19 and J is TRBJ2-5; 9 bases are shared with TRBD1. The sequence was obtained from a man between 50 and 59 years old with urothelial cancer. Sequenced material: PBMCs, taken around atezolizumab (anti-PD-L1) treatment. The DNA of the CDR3 is TGTGCCAGTAGTAGACAGGGGGAGGCGACCCAGTACTTC. It specifies CASSRQGEATQYF.